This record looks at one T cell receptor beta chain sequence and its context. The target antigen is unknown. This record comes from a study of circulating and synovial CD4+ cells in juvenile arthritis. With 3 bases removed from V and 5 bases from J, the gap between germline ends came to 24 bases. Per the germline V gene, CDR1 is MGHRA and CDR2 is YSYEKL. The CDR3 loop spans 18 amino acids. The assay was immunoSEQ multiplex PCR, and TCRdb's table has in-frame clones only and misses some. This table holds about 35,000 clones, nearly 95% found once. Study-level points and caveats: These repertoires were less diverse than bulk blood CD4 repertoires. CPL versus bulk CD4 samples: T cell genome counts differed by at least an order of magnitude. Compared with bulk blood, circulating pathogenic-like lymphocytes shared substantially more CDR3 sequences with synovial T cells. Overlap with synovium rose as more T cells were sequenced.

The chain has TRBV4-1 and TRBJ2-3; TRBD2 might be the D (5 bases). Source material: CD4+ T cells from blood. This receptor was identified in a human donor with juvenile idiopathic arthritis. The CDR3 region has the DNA TGCGCCAGCAGCCATGCTACAAGGACTCGGACCGTCGGAGATACGCAGTATTTT. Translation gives CASSHATRTRTVGDTQYF.